This T cell receptor beta chain was identified during a study of control samples from healthy donors and cancer patients. Profiling relied on immunoSEQ multiplex PCR, and the TCRdb table lists in-frame clones only, not all of them. The table shows 150,000 to 200,000 clones, with about 91% occurring only once. Germline V gene sequence: CDR1 MNHEY, CDR2 SVGAGI. The CDR3 is 10 amino acids. Between the trimmed V and J ends, which lost 7 bases and 8 bases, there was a span of 6 bases. Sequencing was done on a sample of blood. The receptor was isolated from a young man in good health. This chain connects TRBV6-5 to TRBJ1-3; no reliable D call. DNA of the CDR3: TGTGCCAGCACCCTGGACACCATATATTTT. This gives the protein CASTLDTIYF.